The T cell receptor beta chain under discussion was sequenced for a study of cytomegalovirus exposure and HLA in healthy donors. The J segment lost 8 bases and the V segment lost 3 bases, leaving 12 bases of the junction unmatched. CDR1 and CDR2 from the germline V gene are GTSNPN and SVGIG (reference sequence). The CDR3 extends over 16 amino acids. A multiplex PCR was run with 60 Vbeta primers and 13 Jbeta primers. TCRdb's table, derived via immunoSEQ multiplex PCR, lists solely in-frame clones and lacks some. This sample has more than 95,000 clones, with around four fifths found just once. This TCR was sampled from a woman between 40 and 55 years old in good health and CMV-seronegative. The rearrangement uses TRBV30 and TRBJ2-1; 11 bases map to TRBD2. The sequenced material came from PBMCs. CDR3 in amino acids: CAWRLTGTSGIDEQFF. The CDR3 region has the DNA TGTGCCTGGAGGTTAACCGGGACTAGCGGTATCGATGAGCAGTTCTTC. Based on the CDR3 plus reference TRBV30 and TRBJ2-1, the full variable domain is SQTIHQWPATLVQPVGSPLSLECTVEGTSNPNLYWYRQAAGRGLQLLFYSVGIGQISSEVPQNLSASRPQDRQFILSSKKLLLSDSGFYLCAWRLTGTSGIDEQFFGPGTRLTVL.